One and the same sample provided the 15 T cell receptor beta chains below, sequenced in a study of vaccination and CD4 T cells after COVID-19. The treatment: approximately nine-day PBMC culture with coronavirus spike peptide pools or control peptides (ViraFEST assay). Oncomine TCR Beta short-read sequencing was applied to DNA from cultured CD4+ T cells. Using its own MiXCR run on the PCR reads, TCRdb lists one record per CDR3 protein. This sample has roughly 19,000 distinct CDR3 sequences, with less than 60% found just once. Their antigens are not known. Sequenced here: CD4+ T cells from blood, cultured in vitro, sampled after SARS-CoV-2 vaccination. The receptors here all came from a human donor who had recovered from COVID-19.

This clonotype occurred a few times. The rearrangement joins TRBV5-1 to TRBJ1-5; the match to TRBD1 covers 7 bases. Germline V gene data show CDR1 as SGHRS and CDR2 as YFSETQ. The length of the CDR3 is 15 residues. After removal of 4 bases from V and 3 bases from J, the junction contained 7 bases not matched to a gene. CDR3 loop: CASSTDGTVNQPQHF. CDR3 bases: TGCGCCAGCAGCACGGACGGGACAGTCAATCAGCCCCAGCATTTT.

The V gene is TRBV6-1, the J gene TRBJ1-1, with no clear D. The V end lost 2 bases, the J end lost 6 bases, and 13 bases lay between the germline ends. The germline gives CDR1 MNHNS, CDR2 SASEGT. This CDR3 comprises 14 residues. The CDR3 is CASSERRADAEAFF. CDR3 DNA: TGTGCCAGCAGTGAAAGACGGGCAGACGCTGAAGCTTTCTTT.

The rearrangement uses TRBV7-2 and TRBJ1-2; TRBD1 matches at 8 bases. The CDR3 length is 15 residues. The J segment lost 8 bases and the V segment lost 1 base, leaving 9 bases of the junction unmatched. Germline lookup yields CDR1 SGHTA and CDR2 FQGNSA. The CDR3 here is CASSLVSGGGGGYTF. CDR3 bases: TGTGCCAGCAGCTTAGTCTCAGGGGGCGGTGGCGGCTACACCTTC.

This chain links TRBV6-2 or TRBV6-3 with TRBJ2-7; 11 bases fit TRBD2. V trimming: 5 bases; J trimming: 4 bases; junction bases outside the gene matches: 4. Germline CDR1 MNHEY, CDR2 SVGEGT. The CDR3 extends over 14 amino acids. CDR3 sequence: CASSRLAGQYEQYF. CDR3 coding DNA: TGTGCCAGCAGTCGACTAGCGGGACAATACGAGCAGTACTTC.

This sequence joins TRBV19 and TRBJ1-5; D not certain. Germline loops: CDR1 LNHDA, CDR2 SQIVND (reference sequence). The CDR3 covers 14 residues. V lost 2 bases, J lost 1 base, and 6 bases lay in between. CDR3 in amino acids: CASSIIASNQPQHF. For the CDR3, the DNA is TGTGCCAGTAGTATAATCGCCAGCAATCAGCCCCAGCATTTT.

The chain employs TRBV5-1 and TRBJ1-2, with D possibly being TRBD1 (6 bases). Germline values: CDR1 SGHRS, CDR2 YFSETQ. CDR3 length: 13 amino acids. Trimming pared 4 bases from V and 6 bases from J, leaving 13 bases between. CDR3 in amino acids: CASSAGGGDGYTF. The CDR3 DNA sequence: TGCGCCAGCAGCGCGGGGGGGGGCGATGGCTACACCTTC.

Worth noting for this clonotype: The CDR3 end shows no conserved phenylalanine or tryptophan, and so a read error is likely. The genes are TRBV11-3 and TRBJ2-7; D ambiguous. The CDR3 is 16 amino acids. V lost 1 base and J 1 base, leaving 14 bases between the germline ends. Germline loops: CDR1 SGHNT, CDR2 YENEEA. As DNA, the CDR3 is TGTGCCAGCAGCTTAGCGGCAGGCGCCGGATCCTACGAGCAGTACTCC. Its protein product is CASSLAAGAGSYEQYS.

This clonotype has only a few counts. This chain's CDR3 is CASSGAGGRGSEQYF. In DNA, the CDR3 is TGTGCCAGCAGTGGCGCAGGTGGGCGCGGGTCCGAGCAGTACTTC. The V and J genes are TRBV6-1 and TRBJ2-7; a weak D match, TRBD2 (5 bases). The CDR3 length is 15 residues. The V end lost 4 bases, the J end lost 6 bases, and 19 bases lay between the germline ends. CDR1 and CDR2 (germline): MNHNS, SASEGT.

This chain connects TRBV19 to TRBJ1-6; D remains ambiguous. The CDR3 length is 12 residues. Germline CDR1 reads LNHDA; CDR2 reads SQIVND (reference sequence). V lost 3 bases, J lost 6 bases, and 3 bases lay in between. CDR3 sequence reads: CASSMLNSPLHF. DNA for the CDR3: TGTGCCAGTAGTATGCTTAATTCACCCCTCCACTTT. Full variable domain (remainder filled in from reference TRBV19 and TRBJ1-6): DGGITQSPKYLFRKEGQNVTLSCEQNLNHDAMYWYRQDPGQGLRLIYYSQIVNDFQKGDIAEGYSVSREKKESFPLTVTSAQKNPTAFYLCASSMLNSPLHFGNGTRLTVT.

The CDR3 loop is CSSRRTSGFGLQFF. DNA of the CDR3: TGCAGTTCACGACGGACTAGCGGGTTTGGCCTACAGTTCTTC. The J gene is TRBJ2-1, the V gene TRBV20-1; TRBD2 matches 11 bases. CDR1 and CDR2 (germline): DFQATT, SNEGSKA (reference sequence). Losses at the gene ends were 8 bases for V and 13 bases for J; bases not matched to a gene: 16. The CDR3 loop spans 14 amino acids.

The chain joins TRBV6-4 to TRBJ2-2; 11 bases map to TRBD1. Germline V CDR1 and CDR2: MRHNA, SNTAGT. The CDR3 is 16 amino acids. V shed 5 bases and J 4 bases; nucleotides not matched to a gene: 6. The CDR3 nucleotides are TGTGCCAGCAGTTCTACCGGGACAGGGGGCACCGGGGAGCTGTTTTTT. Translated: CASSSTGTGGTGELFF.

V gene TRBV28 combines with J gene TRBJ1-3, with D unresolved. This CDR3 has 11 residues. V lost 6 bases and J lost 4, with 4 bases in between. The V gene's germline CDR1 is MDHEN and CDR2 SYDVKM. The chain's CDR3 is CASSLGNTIYF. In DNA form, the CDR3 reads TGTGCCAGCAGCCTAGGAAACACCATATATTTT.

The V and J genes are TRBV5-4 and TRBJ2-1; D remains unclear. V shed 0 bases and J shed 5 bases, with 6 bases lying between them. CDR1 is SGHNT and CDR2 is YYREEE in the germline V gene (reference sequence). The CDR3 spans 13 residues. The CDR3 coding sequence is TGTGCCAGCAGCTTGGACAGAAACAATGAGCAGTTCTTC. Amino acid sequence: CASSLDRNNEQFF. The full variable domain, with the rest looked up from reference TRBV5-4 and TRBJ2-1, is ETGVTQSPTHLIKTRGQQVTLRCSSQSGHNTVSWYQQALGQGPQFIFQYYREEENGRGNFPPRFSGLQFPNYSSELNVNALELDDSALYLCASSLDRNNEQFFGPGTRLTVL.

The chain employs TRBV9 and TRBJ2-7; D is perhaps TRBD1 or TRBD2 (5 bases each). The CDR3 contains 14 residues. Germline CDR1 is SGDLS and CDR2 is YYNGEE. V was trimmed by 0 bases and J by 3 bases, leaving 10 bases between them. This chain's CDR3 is CASSVGVRGYEQYF. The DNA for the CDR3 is TGTGCCAGCAGCGTAGGGGTGAGGGGCTACGAGCAGTACTTC.

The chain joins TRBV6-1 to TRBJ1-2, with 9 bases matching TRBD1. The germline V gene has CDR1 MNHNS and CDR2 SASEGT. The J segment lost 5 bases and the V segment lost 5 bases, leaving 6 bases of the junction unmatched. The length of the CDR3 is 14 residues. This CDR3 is CASSIAGTGYGYTF. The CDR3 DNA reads TGTGCCAGCAGTATTGCCGGGACAGGGTATGGCTACACCTTC.